The subject of this entry is one T cell receptor (delta chain). The antigen is not known. These data come from a study of Vδ1+ human thymocytes. Alphabeta T cells were depleted, then CD3+ Vdelta1+ Vdelta2- thymocytes were FACS-sorted. Study-level points and caveats: Highly polyclonal TRG and TRD repertoires with Gaussian CDR3 length distributions appeared in thymus.

Germline V gene lookup returns CDR1 TSWWSYY and CDR2 QGS. The length of the CDR3 is 21 residues. With 0 bases removed from V and 4 bases from J, the gap between germline ends came to 30 bases. Sequences come from RNA converted to cDNA by reverse transcription. Pooled V-gene forward primers with one constant-region reverse primer generated the CDR3 amplicons by multiplex PCR. TCRdb reprocessed the multiplex PCR reads using CATT. Of more than 50,000 delta-chain clones in the sample, about 15% were seen once. The rearrangement joins TRDV1 to TRDJ1; either TRDD2 or TRDD3 may fit D (6 bases each). The sequencing sample was made of Vdelta1+ gamma-delta thymocytes from the thymus. Subset denoted: FACS-sorted CD3+ TCRalphabeta- TCRVdelta1+ TCRVdelta2- thymocytes. The sequence derives from a girl less than two years old who had congenital heart surgery. CDR3 sequence reads: CALGELSPPTGGTDKVDKLIF. DNA for the CDR3: TGTGCTCTTGGGGAACTATCCCCTCCTACGGGGGGAACCGATAAGGTCGATAAACTCATCTTT.